This paragraph reports one T cell receptor beta chain. Its antigen remains unknown. Germline is not matched at one junction end, which may reflect a read error. The data were obtained in a study of early stage breast cancer tumors. General study points: Tumors had approximately 2.5-fold higher T cell density than normal breast.

Measured with immunoSEQ multiplex PCR; TCRdb has only the in-frame clones, and not every one. The table shows approximately 70,000 clones, with approximately 80% occurring only once. CDR1 is SSHAT, CDR2 FNYEAQ, per germline (reference sequence). This CDR3 region has 16 residues. Sequenced material: blood. This rearrangement joins TRBV7-7 to TRBJ1-2; D gene ambiguous. The receptor's source is a person in their 40s with breast cancer. DNA for the CDR3: TGTGCTAGCAGCTCCACCCTAGGAAAGGCTAACTATGGCTACACCTTC. Encoded protein: CASSSTLGKANYGYTF.